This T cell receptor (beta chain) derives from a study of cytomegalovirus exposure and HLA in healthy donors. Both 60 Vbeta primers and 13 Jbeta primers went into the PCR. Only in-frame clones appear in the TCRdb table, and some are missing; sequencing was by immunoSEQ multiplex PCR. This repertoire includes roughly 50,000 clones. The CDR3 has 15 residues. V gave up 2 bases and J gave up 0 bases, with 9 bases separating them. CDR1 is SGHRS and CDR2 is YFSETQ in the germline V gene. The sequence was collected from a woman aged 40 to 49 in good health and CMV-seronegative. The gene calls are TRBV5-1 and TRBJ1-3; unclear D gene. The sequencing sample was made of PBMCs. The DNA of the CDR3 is TGCGCCAGCAGCTTTGGCGGAATCTCTGGAAACACCATATATTTT. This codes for CASSFGGISGNTIYF.